The rows below give T cell receptor beta chains drawn from one sample of a study of molecular identifiers for immune sequencing clone quantification. In TCRdb, the PCR reads were re-called with MiXCR into one record per CDR3 protein. The sample includes over 600,000 distinct CDR3 sequences, nearly 20% of them seen just once. Material: naive CD8+ T cells from blood, with Jurkat cell RNA spiked in. These receptors were obtained from a human donor in good health. Some libraries in this study had Jurkat cell RNA spiked in. The CDR3 runs from the conserved cysteine through the conserved F or W. A D gene is named only where the DNA matches it firmly. Only some rows state a clone size, as once, few, many or a class for expanded clones.

d_call: -; v_call: TRBV15; cdr3_length: 17; j_call: TRBJ1-4; clone_size: -; cdr3_nt: TGTGCCACCAGCAGATCTACAGCAAACCCACTTAATGAAAAACTGTTTTTT; cdr3_aa: CATSRSTANPLNEKLFF
d_call: -; v_call: TRBV7-9; cdr3_length: 15; j_call: TRBJ1-1; clone_size: -; cdr3_nt: TGTGCCAGCAGCTCTACACAAACAGTGAACACTGAAGCTTCCTTT; cdr3_aa: CASSSTQTVNTEASF
d_call: TRBD2; v_call: TRBV28; cdr3_length: 15; j_call: TRBJ2-1; clone_size: -; cdr3_nt: TGTGCCACCTACAATGGGACTAGCAAATACAATGAGCAGTTCTTC; cdr3_aa: CATYNGTSKYNEQFF
d_call: -; v_call: TRBV24-1; cdr3_length: 13; j_call: TRBJ1-5; clone_size: many; cdr3_nt: TGTGCCACCAGCCAGGGGTTGGGTCAGCCCCAGCATTTT; cdr3_aa: CATSQGLGQPQHF
d_call: TRBD2; v_call: TRBV4-3; cdr3_length: 20; j_call: TRBJ2-1; clone_size: few; cdr3_nt: TGCGCCAGCAGCCAAATCGAAGATCGACTAGCGGTTAGCTCCTACAATGAGCAGTTCTTC; cdr3_aa: CASSQIEDRLAVSSYNEQFF
d_call: -; v_call: TRBV2; cdr3_length: 13; j_call: TRBJ2-5; clone_size: few; cdr3_nt: TGTGCCAGCAACGAGGGGCAGTTCTGGACCCAGTACTTC; cdr3_aa: CASNEGQFWTQYF
d_call: -; v_call: TRBV6-1; cdr3_length: 16; j_call: TRBJ2-7; clone_size: many; cdr3_nt: TGTGCCAGCAGTGATCGATATACAGGGATAAGGTACGAGCAGTACTTC; cdr3_aa: CASSDRYTGIRYEQYF
d_call: -; v_call: TRBV28; cdr3_length: 16; j_call: TRBJ2-3; clone_size: few; cdr3_nt: TGTGCCAGCAGTTTATCCGGGAGTGAGGGCACAGATACGCAGTATTTT; cdr3_aa: CASSLSGSEGTDTQYF
d_call: -; v_call: TRBV12-3/TRBV12-4; cdr3_length: 13; j_call: TRBJ1-5; clone_size: -; cdr3_nt: TGTGCCAGCAGCAAAGACGTCGGTCAGCCCCAGCATTTT; cdr3_aa: CASSKDVGQPQHF
d_call: TRBD2; v_call: TRBV27; cdr3_length: 13; j_call: TRBJ2-1; clone_size: few; cdr3_nt: TGTGCCAGCAGCCTCCCGGGACTAACCCCAATGTTCTTC; cdr3_aa: CASSLPGLTPMFF
d_call: -; v_call: TRBV4-3; cdr3_length: 15; j_call: TRBJ2-5; clone_size: many; cdr3_nt: TGCGCCAGCAGCCAAGATCCCGATCAGGTTTGGACCCAGTACTTC; cdr3_aa: CASSQDPDQVWTQYF
d_call: TRBD2; v_call: TRBV10-3; cdr3_length: 14; j_call: TRBJ2-1; clone_size: many; cdr3_nt: TGTGCCATCAGTGAGGCAAGCGGGGGGGCCGTGGAGTTCTTC; cdr3_aa: CAISEASGGAVEFF
d_call: TRBD2; v_call: TRBV20-1; cdr3_length: 15; j_call: TRBJ2-7; clone_size: many; cdr3_nt: TGCAGTGCTGGCGTTAGACTAGCGGGGGGGCGGGAGCAGTACTTC; cdr3_aa: CSAGVRLAGGREQYF
d_call: TRBD1; v_call: TRBV20-1; cdr3_length: 14; j_call: TRBJ2-7; clone_size: many; cdr3_nt: TGCAGTGCTAATCCAAGGACAGGATTCTACGAGCAGTACTTC; cdr3_aa: CSANPRTGFYEQYF
d_call: -; v_call: TRBV28; cdr3_length: 18; j_call: TRBJ2-2; clone_size: -; cdr3_nt: TGTGCCAGCGCCCGTGGGGGTTGGGCAGACGATTTCGCGGGGGAGCTGTTTTTT; cdr3_aa: CASARGGWADDFAGELFF
d_call: -; v_call: TRBV18; cdr3_length: 18; j_call: TRBJ2-7; clone_size: few; cdr3_nt: TGTGCCAGCTCATACGAACCCGGGACATCGTACTGGGGCTACGAGCAGTACTTC; cdr3_aa: CASSYEPGTSYWGYEQYF
d_call: TRBD1; v_call: TRBV4-1; cdr3_length: 19; j_call: TRBJ2-1; clone_size: -; cdr3_nt: TGCGCCAGCAGCCAAAGACCCTCAATAACAGGGGTCTCCTACAATGAGCAGTTCTTC; cdr3_aa: CASSQRPSITGVSYNEQFF
d_call: -; v_call: TRBV6-5; cdr3_length: 15; j_call: TRBJ2-5; clone_size: many; cdr3_nt: TGTGCCAGCAGGCTTTACATCGGGGACCACGAGACCCAGTACTTC; cdr3_aa: CASRLYIGDHETQYF
d_call: -; v_call: TRBV2; cdr3_length: 13; j_call: TRBJ1-1; clone_size: many; cdr3_nt: TGTGCCAGCTGCGGGCGGGCCAACACTGAAGCTTTCTTT; cdr3_aa: CASCGRANTEAFF
d_call: -; v_call: TRBV7-2; cdr3_length: 16; j_call: TRBJ2-3; clone_size: many; cdr3_nt: TGTGCCAGCAGCTTAGGGCAGCAGTCTAGCACAGATACGCAGTATTTT; cdr3_aa: CASSLGQQSSTDTQYF
d_call: TRBD2; v_call: TRBV27; cdr3_length: 18; j_call: TRBJ2-2; clone_size: -; cdr3_nt: TGTGCCAGCACACATTTCGGGGGGGGGGGCCTTCACACCGGGGAGCTGTTTTTT; cdr3_aa: CASTHFGGGGLHTGELFF
d_call: TRBD1; v_call: TRBV5-1; cdr3_length: 14; j_call: TRBJ2-7; clone_size: many; cdr3_nt: TGCGCCAGCAGCCAGGGACAGGGGCGAGACGAGCAGTACTTC; cdr3_aa: CASSQGQGRDEQYF